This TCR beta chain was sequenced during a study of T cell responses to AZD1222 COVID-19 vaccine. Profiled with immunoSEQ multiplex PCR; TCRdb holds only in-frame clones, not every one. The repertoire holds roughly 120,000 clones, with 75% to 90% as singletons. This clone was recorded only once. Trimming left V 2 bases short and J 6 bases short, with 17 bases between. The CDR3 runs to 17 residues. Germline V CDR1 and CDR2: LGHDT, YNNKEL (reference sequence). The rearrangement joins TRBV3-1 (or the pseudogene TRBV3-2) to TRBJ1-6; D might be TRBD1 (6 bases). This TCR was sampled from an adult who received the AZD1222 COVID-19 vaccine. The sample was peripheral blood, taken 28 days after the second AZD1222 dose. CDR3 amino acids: CASSQPEGGAGNSPLHF. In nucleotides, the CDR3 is TGTGCCAGCAGCCAACCGGAGGGGGGCGCGGGTAATTCACCCCTCCACTTT.